This T cell receptor (beta chain) was documented in a study of blood T cell repertoires in COVID-19. Study in general: From the United States, Italy and Spain came samples of acute and convalescent COVID-19. From T cells, B-cell-depleted T cells, or PBMCs came the material, which was cDNA or gDNA.

This CDR3 comprises 13 residues. Germline CDR1 and CDR2: KGHSH and LQKENI. Trimming took 3 bases from V and 4 from J, leaving 9 bases between them. In the original processing: Using reference gene primer amplification, nucleated cell counts were estimated. TCRdb's copy holds only in-frame clones and misses some; the assay was immunoSEQ multiplex PCR. V and J calls and clone size follow that table, whereas D and trimming were derived from the DNA. The sample includes a few hundred thousand clones, roughly 84% of them seen just once. The source is a man aged 45-65 years with active or convalescent COVID-19. The chain is built from TRBV18 and TRBJ2-5, with D unclear. The sample was peripheral blood. The CDR3 spells CASSPLSSETQYF. CDR3 bases: TGTGCCAGCTCACCGTTGTCGTCAGAGACCCAGTACTTC.